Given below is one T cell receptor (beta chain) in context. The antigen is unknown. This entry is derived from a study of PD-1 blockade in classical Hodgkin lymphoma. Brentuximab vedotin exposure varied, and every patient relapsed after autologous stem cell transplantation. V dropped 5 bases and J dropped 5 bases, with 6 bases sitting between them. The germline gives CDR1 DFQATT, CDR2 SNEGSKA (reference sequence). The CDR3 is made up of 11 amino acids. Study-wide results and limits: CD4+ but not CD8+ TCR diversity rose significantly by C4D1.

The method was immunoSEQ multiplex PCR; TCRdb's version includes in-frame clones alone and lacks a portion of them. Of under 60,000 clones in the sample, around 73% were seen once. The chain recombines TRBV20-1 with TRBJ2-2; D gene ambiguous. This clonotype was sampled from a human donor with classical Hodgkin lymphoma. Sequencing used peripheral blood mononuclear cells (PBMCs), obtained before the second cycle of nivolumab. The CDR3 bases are TGCAGTGCTTTTTTAACCGGGGAGCTGTTTTTT. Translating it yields CSAFLTGELFF.